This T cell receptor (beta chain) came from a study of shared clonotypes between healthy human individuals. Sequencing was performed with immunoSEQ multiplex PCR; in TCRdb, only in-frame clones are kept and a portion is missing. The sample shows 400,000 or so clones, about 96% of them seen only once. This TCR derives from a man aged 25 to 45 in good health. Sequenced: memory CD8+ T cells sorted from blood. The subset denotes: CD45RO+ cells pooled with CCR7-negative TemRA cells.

The CDR3 DNA reads TGTGCCAGCAGCCTAAGTGGAGGGAACATTCAGTACTTC. The encoded protein is CASSLSGGNIQYF. The rearrangement uses TRBV5-6 and TRBJ2-4, with D perhaps matching TRBD2 (6 bases). Germline loops: CDR1 SGHDT, CDR2 YYEEEE. Trimming shortened V by 4 bases and J by 7 bases, and 12 bases separated the two germline ends. The CDR3 totals 13 residues. The full variable domain, rest sourced from reference TRBV5-6 and TRBJ2-4, is DAGVTQSPTHLIKTRGQQVTLRCSPKSGHDTVSWYQQALGQGPQFIFQYYEEEERQRGNFPDRFSGHQFPNYSSELNVNALLLGDSALYLCASSLSGGNIQYFGAGTRLSVL.